These 2 T cell receptor beta chains originate from one sample sequenced in a study of technical replicates of blood from a few donors. Repertoires were generated with immunoSEQ multiplex PCR, while TCRdb's copy carries only in-frame clones and drops some. This table holds more than 95,000 clones, around 95% found once. The sample taken for sequencing was T cells isolated from PBMCs. These receptors were obtained from a human donor in good health.

The chain recombines TRBV18 with TRBJ1-1; 9 positions agree with TRBD1. Germline V CDR1 and CDR2: KGHSH, LQKENI. V was pared by 4 bases and J by 1 base, with 4 bases of the junction left unmatched. This CDR3 is built from 15 residues. The CDR3 DNA follows: TGTGCCAGCTCACTTAGGACAGGGGCGAACACTGAAGCTTTCTTT. Its protein is CASSLRTGANTEAFF.

The chain is built from TRBV7-2 and TRBJ2-7; perhaps TRBD2 as D (5 bases). The germline V and J ends were trimmed by 5 bases and 0 bases, with 14 bases remaining between them. Germline V gives CDR1 SGHTA, CDR2 FQGNSA. The length of the CDR3 is 15 residues. The CDR3 DNA sequence: TGTGCCAGCAGCAGGACTGTTTCATTCTCCTACGAGCAGTACTTC. Protein: CASSRTVSFSYEQYF.